The 22 T cell receptor beta chains reported below all come from one sample, sequenced in a study of CD8+ T cells in alopecia areata. Once RNA had been extracted, it was reverse transcribed into cDNA to act as the sequencing template. Generated by immunoSEQ multiplex PCR, the TCRdb table keeps only in-frame clones and is missing some. Of under 300,000 clones in the sample, 60% were seen once. The treatment denotes: oral pan-JAK inhibitor, 5-10 mg twice daily. This material consisted of CD4+ T cells sorted from blood, taken between weeks 51 and 52, from a patient treated with tofacitinib. These receptors came from a human donor with alopecia areata.

The V call is TRBV7-9, the J call TRBJ2-5; D not resolved. This CDR3 comprises 13 residues. V lost 4 bases, J lost 7 bases, and 13 bases lay in between. Germline V gene lookup returns CDR1 SEHNR and CDR2 FQNEAQ (reference sequence). The DNA of the CDR3 is TGTGCCAGCAGCTATGATCTTTTGGGGACCCAGTACTTC. Translated: CASSYDLLGTQYF.

V and J are TRBV9 and TRBJ2-2, with D unclear. V gave up 2 bases and J gave up 8 bases, with 10 bases separating them. This CDR3 comprises 13 residues. Germline V gene sequence: CDR1 SGDLS, CDR2 YYNGEE. The CDR3 DNA is TGTGCCAGCAGCGTGACACCGTCTGGGGAGCTGTTTTTT. Residues: CASSVTPSGELFF.

The sample holds a few counts of this clone. The chain employs TRBV7-9 and TRBJ1-5, with D possibly TRBD1 on 5 matching bases. Germline assignment: CDR1 SEHNR and CDR2 FQNEAQ (reference sequence). V was shortened by 5 bases and J by 4 bases, with 6 bases between the two germline ends. The CDR3 length is 12 residues. CDR3 in DNA: TGTGCCAGCAGCCCAGGGAATCAGCCCCAGCATTTT. Protein: CASSPGNQPQHF.

The chain uses TRBV11-2 and TRBJ1-2; D uncertain. The V gene's germline CDR1 is SGHAT and CDR2 FQNNGV. The CDR3 length is 14 residues. V gave up 5 bases and J gave up 7 bases, with 17 bases separating them. The chain's CDR3 is CASSLRTQIGGYTF. CDR3 sequence (DNA): TGTGCCAGCAGCCTCAGAACACAGATCGGTGGCTACACCTTC. Combining the CDR3 with reference TRBV11-2 and TRBJ1-2 gives the whole variable domain EAGVAQSPRYKIIEKRQSVAFWCNPISGHATLYWYQQILGQGPKLLIQFQNNGVVDDSQLPKDRFSAERLKGVDSTLKIQPAKLEDSAVYLCASSLRTQIGGYTFGSGTRLTVV.

This clone was found a few times. V gene TRBV2 combines with J gene TRBJ1-2, with a tentative D call TRBD1 (6 bases). Between the trimmed V and J ends, which lost 6 bases and 2 bases, there was a span of 10 bases. The CDR3 is 13 amino acids. Germline assignment: CDR1 SNHLY and CDR2 FYNNEI. The CDR3 spells CASRSGQNYGYTF. CDR3 coding DNA: TGTGCCAGCAGAAGTGGACAGAACTATGGCTACACCTTC.

This clone occurred a few times. Other DNA sequences in this specimen translate into the identical CDR3. The chain recombines TRBV5-1 with TRBJ2-5, with a weak D call TRBD2 (6 bases). Deletions cut 2 bases from V and 4 bases from J, with 9 bases between. Germline V gene lookup returns CDR1 SGHRS and CDR2 YFSETQ. CDR3 length: 13 residues. In nucleotides, the CDR3 is TGCGCCAGCAGCTTTGGGGGAGGAGAGACCCAGTACTTC. This encodes CASSFGGGETQYF.

The chain links TRBV7-9 to TRBJ2-3, with 7 bases that match TRBD2. This CDR3 spans 15 amino acids. Germline V gives CDR1 SEHNR, CDR2 FQNEAQ (reference sequence). V trimming: 5 bases; J trimming: 0 bases; junction bases outside the gene matches: 5. As DNA, the CDR3 is TGTGCCAGCAGCCGAGGAGCGGGAAGCACAGATACGCAGTATTTT. Translating gives CASSRGAGSTDTQYF.

The chain combines TRBV2 with TRBJ2-5; no clear D. In germline, CDR1 is SNHLY, CDR2 FYNNEI. The V and J ends lost 6 bases and 2 bases respectively, with 10 bases between them. The CDR3 consists of 13 residues. CDR3 protein: CASSYFGQETQYF. DNA of the CDR3: TGTGCCAGCAGCTATTTTGGACAAGAGACCCAGTACTTC.

This clone was seen more than once but under ten times. V is TRBV11-2 and J is TRBJ2-7, with 7 bases that match TRBD2. J was trimmed by 5 bases and V by 3 bases; bases with no gene match: 7. In germline, CDR1 is SGHAT, CDR2 FQNNGV. The length of the CDR3 is 14 residues. The CDR3 nucleotides read TGTGCCAGCAGCTTTAGCGGGTCTGACGACGAGCAGTACTTC. This gives the protein CASSFSGSDDEQYF. The complete variable domain, with remaining parts taken from reference TRBV11-2 and TRBJ2-7, reads EAGVAQSPRYKIIEKRQSVAFWCNPISGHATLYWYQQILGQGPKLLIQFQNNGVVDDSQLPKDRFSAERLKGVDSTLKIQPAKLEDSAVYLCASSFSGSDDEQYFGPGTRLTVT.

This clone was seen only once. CDR3 sequence (DNA): TGTGCCAGCGATCTTCAGGGTGAGGAGACCCAGTACTTC. The encoded protein is CASDLQGEETQYF. The J gene is TRBJ2-5, the V gene TRBV2; tentative D call: TRBD1 (5 bases). The CDR3 length is 13 residues. Between the trimmed V and J ends, which lost 8 bases and 5 bases, there was a span of 15 bases. The germline V gene encodes CDR1 SNHLY and CDR2 FYNNEI.

The gene calls are TRBV30 and TRBJ1-2; 8 nucleotides align to TRBD1. The trim removed 1 base at V and 7 bases at J, leaving 8 bases unmatched. Germline values: CDR1 GTSNPN, CDR2 SVGIG (reference sequence). The CDR3 runs to 14 residues. The CDR3 DNA is TGTGCCTGGAGTGCCAGAGACAGGGGACGTGGCTACACCTTC. Amino acid sequence: CAWSARDRGRGYTF.

The J gene is TRBJ2-3, the V gene TRBV7-9, with D possibly matching TRBD1 (6 bases). V lost 0 bases, J lost 1 base, and 8 bases lay in between. Germline V gene data show CDR1 as SEHNR and CDR2 as FQNEAQ (reference sequence). The CDR3 loop spans 15 amino acids. CDR3 amino acids: CASSLAGARTDTQYF. In nucleotides, the CDR3 is TGTGCCAGCAGCTTAGCGGGGGCCCGCACAGATACGCAGTATTTT.

This chain links TRBV2 with TRBJ2-1, with D unclear. Trimming cost V 5 bases and J 10 bases, with 9 bases left between them. Germline V lookup: CDR1 SNHLY, CDR2 FYNNEI. The CDR3 runs to 11 residues. CDR3 sequence: CASSTLREQFF. CDR3 nucleotides: TGTGCCAGCAGTACCCTCAGAGAGCAGTTCTTC.

This clone has just a few counts. This chain's CDR3 is CASSTRLKTIETQYF. The CDR3 DNA is TGTGCCAGCAGCACCCGGTTGAAAACCATCGAGACCCAGTACTTC. The chain links TRBV13 to TRBJ2-5, with no clear D. The CDR3 consists of 15 residues. V dropped 5 bases and J dropped 5 bases, with 18 bases sitting between them. Per germline, CDR1 PRHDT and CDR2 FYEKMQ (reference sequence).

This clone showed up just once. A junction boundary mismatches the germline segment, possibly from a read error. The rearrangement uses TRBV27 and TRBJ2-7, with 8 bases fitting TRBD1. The CDR3 has 15 residues. CDR1 MNHEY and CDR2 SMNVEV come from the germline V gene (reference sequence). The CDR3 loop is CASSPIYRGSFEQYF. CDR3 DNA sequence: TGTGCCAGCAGTCCGATATACAGGGGGTCCTTCGAGCAGTACTTC.

The chain uses TRBV30 and TRBJ1-6; 8 bases are a match to TRBD1. This CDR3 has 12 residues. V trimming: 2 bases; J trimming: 10 bases; junction bases outside the gene matches: 1. Germline loops: CDR1 GTSNPN, CDR2 SVGIG (reference sequence). The DNA for the CDR3 is TGTGCCTGGAGTTACAGGGGGTCACCCCTCCACTTT. It specifies CAWSYRGSPLHF.

The genes are TRBV14 and TRBJ2-7; no definite D call. Germline V CDR1 and CDR2: SGHDN, FVKESK. The CDR3 totals 11 residues. Trimming took off 1 base at V and 6 bases at J, with 4 bases between the two ends. The CDR3 loop reads CASSQVREQYF. Here the CDR3 DNA reads TGTGCCAGCAGCCAAGTGCGCGAGCAGTACTTC.

This chain uses TRBV5-4 with TRBJ2-1; 7 nucleotides agree with TRBD1. V trimming: 5 bases; J trimming: 6 bases; junction bases outside the gene matches: 5. The germline V gene encodes CDR1 SGHNT and CDR2 YYREEE (reference sequence). CDR3 length: 13 amino acids. CDR3 in amino acids: CASSSPGGNEQFF. In nucleotides, the CDR3 is TGTGCCAGCAGTTCACCAGGGGGCAATGAGCAGTTCTTC.

Remarks on this clone: At the DNA level, this CDR3 is encoded by other sequences in the same sample as well. V gene TRBV7-8 combines with J gene TRBJ1-5, with a tentative D call TRBD1 (6 bases). V was clipped by 5 bases and J by 4 bases, with 9 bases between them. The CDR3 is 13 residues long. CDR1 SGHVS and CDR2 FQNEAQ come from the germline V gene. The CDR3 DNA reads TGTGCCAGCAGCCTCGACAGGAATCAGCCCCAGCATTTT. Translating gives CASSLDRNQPQHF.

The J gene is TRBJ2-7, the V gene TRBV23-1; a possible D gene is TRBD1 (6 bases). TRBV23-1 has ORF status, its function being uncertain. The CDR3 is 13 amino acids. Trimming cost V 5 bases and J 3 bases, with 11 bases left between them. DNA of the CDR3: TGCGCCAGCAGTGAGGACAGATTCTACGAGCAGTACTTC. Its protein is CASSEDRFYEQYF.

In its sample, this clone was seen a few times. The chain recombines TRBV9 with TRBJ2-1; D not resolved. The CDR3 length is 14 residues. Germline loops: CDR1 SGDLS, CDR2 YYNGEE. V lost 0 bases to trimming and J lost 4 bases, with 8 bases between them. CDR3 residues: CASSVVGSYNEQFF. The CDR3 nucleotides read TGTGCCAGCAGCGTAGTAGGTAGTTACAATGAGCAGTTCTTC.

The rearrangement joins TRBV4-1 to TRBJ2-3; D is ambiguous. The CDR3 runs 16 residues. CDR1 is MGHRA, CDR2 YSYEKL, per germline. Deletions cut 0 bases from V and 2 bases from J, with 12 bases between. The CDR3 is CASSQDLELFTDTQYF. CDR3 sequence (DNA): TGCGCCAGCAGCCAAGATTTGGAACTTTTCACAGATACGCAGTATTTT.